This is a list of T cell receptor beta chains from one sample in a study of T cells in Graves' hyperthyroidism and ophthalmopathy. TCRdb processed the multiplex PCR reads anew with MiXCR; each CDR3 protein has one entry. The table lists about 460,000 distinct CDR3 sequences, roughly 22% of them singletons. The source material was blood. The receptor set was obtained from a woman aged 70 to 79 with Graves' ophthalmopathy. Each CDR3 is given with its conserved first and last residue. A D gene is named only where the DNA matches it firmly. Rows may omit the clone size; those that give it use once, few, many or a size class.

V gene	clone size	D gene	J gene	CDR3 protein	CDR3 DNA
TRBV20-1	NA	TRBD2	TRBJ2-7	CSAMTSGRINEQYF	TGCAGTGCTATGACTAGCGGGAGAATCAACGAGCAGTACTTC
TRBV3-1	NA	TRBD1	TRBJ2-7	CASSQTGEEEQYF	TGTGCCAGCAGCCAGACAGGGGAGGAAGAGCAGTACTTC
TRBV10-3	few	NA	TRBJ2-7	CAISESGLGAYEQYF	TGTGCCATCAGTGAGTCTGGTCTGGGGGCCTACGAGCAGTACTTC
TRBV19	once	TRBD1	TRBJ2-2	CASRGQGFDGELFF	TGTGCCAGTAGGGGACAGGGTTTCGACGGGGAGCTGTTTTTT
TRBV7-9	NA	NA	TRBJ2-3	CASSYANTDTQYF	TGTGCCAGCAGTTATGCTAACACAGATACGCAGTATTTT
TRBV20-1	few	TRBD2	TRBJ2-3	CSAPSGRASDTQYF	TGCAGTGCTCCTAGCGGGAGGGCCTCCGATACGCAGTATTTT
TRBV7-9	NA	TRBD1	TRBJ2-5	CASSSGQGTLETQYF	TGTGCCAGCAGCTCCGGACAGGGGACTTTAGAGACCCAGTACTTC
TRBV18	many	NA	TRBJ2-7	CASSPGDGEQYF	TGTGCCAGCTCACCGGGGGACGGCGAGCAGTACTTC
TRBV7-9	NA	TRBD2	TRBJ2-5	CASSPTSGSSETQYF	TGTGCCAGCAGCCCGACTAGCGGGAGCTCAGAGACCCAGTACTTC
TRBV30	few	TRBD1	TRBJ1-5	CACQGQGGQPQHF	TGTGCCTGCCAGGGACAGGGCGGTCAGCCCCAGCATTTT
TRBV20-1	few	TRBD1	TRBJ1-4	CSARKGGSTNEKLFF	TGCAGTGCCCGAAAAGGGGGCTCTACTAATGAAAAACTGTTTTTT
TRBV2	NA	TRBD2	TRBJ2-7	CASSLGLGLASYEQYF	TGTGCCAGCAGCTTAGGCTTGGGACTAGCGAGCTACGAGCAGTACTTC
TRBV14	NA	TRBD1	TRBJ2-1	CASSQSDRGSSYNEQFF	TGTGCCAGCAGCCAATCCGACAGGGGCAGCTCCTACAATGAGCAGTTCTTC
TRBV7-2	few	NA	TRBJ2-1	CASSSQGVLIYNEQFF	TGTGCCAGCAGCAGCCAAGGGGTCCTAATTTACAATGAGCAGTTCTTC
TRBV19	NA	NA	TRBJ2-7	CASSMGRFPGADEQYF	TGTGCCAGTAGTATGGGCCGCTTCCCGGGGGCTGACGAGCAGTACTTC
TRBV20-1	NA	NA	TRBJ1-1	CSARDSGVPNTEAFF	TGCAGTGCTAGAGATTCCGGGGTCCCAAACACTGAAGCTTTCTTT
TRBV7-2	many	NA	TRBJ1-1	CASSLGGGAWVNTEAFF	TGTGCCAGCAGCTTAGGCGGGGGCGCGTGGGTGAACACTGAAGCTTTCTTT
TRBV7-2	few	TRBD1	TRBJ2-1	CASSLRGQEQFF	TGTGCCAGCAGCTTAAGGGGACAGGAGCAGTTCTTC
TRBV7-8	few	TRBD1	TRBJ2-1	CASSLSWTGKNNEQFF	TGTGCCAGCAGCTTATCTTGGACAGGGAAAAACAATGAGCAGTTCTTC
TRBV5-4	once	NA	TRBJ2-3	CASNSAAARTDTQYF	TGTGCCAGCAACTCAGCGGCAGCACGCACAGATACGCAGTATTTT
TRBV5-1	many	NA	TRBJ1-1	CASSSRGNTEAFF	TGTGCCAGCAGTTCTAGGGGGAACACTGAAGCTTTCTTT
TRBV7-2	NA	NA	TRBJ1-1	CASSLADAGGSATEAFF	TGTGCCAGCAGCTTAGCGGATGCCGGGGGTTCCGCCACTGAAGCTTTCTTT
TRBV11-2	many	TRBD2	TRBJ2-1	CASSPFGTSDNEQFF	TGTGCCAGCAGCCCGTTCGGGACTAGCGACAATGAGCAGTTCTTC
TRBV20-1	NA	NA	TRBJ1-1	CSARVGQGRSAFF	TGCAGTGCTAGAGTTGGGCAGGGACGTTCAGCTTTCTTT
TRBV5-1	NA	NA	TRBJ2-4	CASSEGGIAKNIQYF	TGCGCCAGCTCCGAAGGGGGGATAGCCAAAAACATTCAGTACTTC
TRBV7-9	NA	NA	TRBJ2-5	CASSSLWRGETQYF	TGTGCCAGCAGCTCCCTTTGGAGGGGAGAGACCCAGTACTTC